The T cell receptor (beta chain) under discussion was sequenced for a study of T cells in Graves' hyperthyroidism and ophthalmopathy. Study-wide results and caveats: Using 13 V-J features, a model discriminated ophthalmopathy from stable hyperthyroidism. Blood samples included most of the expanded thyroid clonotypes exceeding 0.001.

Trimming at V came to 5 bases and at J to 3 bases, leaving 7 bases not matched to a gene. The CDR3 totals 14 residues. Germline loops: CDR1 MDHEN, CDR2 SYDVKM. RNA transcripts gave rise to amplified TCR beta CDR3 regions. When the TCR CDR3 underwent first-round RT-PCR, the HTBI primer set was used. TCRdb re-derived calls from the multiplex PCR reads in MiXCR, one entry per CDR3 protein. Of about 380,000 distinct CDR3 sequences listed, 15% to 20% are singletons. Note on this clonotype: Antigen: not known.

This sequence joins TRBV28 and TRBJ2-7; 7 bases fit TRBD2. Sequencing used blood. This receptor was obtained from a man aged 18-30 years with Graves' ophthalmopathy. The CDR3 nucleotides read TGTGCCAGCAGTCCACTAGCGTACTTCTACGAGCAGTACTTC. Translating gives CASSPLAYFYEQYF.